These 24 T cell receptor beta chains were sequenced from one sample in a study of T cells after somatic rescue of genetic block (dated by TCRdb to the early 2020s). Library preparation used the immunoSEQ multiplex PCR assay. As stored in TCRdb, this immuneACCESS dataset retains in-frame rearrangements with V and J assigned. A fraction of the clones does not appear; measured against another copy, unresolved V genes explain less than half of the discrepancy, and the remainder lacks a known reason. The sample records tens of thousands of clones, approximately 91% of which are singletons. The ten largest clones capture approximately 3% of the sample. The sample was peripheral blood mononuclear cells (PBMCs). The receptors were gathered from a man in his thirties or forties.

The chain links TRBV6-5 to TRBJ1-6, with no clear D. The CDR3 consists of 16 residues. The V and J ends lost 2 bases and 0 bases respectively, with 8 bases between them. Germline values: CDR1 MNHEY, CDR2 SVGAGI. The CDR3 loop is CASSYRGGSYNSPLHF. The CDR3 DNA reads TGTGCCAGCAGTTACCGTGGAGGCTCCTATAATTCACCCCTCCACTTT.

CDR3 loop: CASRTGGNTGELFF. In DNA, the CDR3 is TGTGCCAGCAGGACAGGGGGCAACACCGGGGAGCTGTTTTTT. The rearrangement uses TRBV9 and TRBJ2-2, with 10 bases lining up with TRBD1. The germline gives CDR1 SGDLS, CDR2 YYNGEE. This CDR3 contains 14 residues. J lost 2 bases, V lost 5 bases, and 0 bases had no gene match.

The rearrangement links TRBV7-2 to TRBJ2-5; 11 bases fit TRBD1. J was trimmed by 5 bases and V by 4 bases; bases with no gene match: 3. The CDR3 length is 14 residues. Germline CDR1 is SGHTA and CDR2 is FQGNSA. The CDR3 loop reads CASSSDRGRETQYF. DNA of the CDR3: TGTGCCAGCAGCTCGGACAGGGGGCGGGAGACCCAGTACTTC.

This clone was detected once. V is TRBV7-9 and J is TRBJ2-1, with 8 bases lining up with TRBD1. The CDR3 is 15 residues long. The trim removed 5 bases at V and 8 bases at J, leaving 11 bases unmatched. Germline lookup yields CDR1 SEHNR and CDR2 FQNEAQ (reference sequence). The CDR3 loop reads CASSQNGQGGDEQFF. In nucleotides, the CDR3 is TGTGCCAGCAGCCAGAATGGACAGGGTGGGGATGAGCAGTTCTTC.

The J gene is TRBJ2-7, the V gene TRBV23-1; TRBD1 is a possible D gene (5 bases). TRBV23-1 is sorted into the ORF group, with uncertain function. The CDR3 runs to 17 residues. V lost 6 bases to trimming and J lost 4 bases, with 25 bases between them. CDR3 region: CASRPLTRAKSGYEQYF. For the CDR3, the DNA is TGCGCCAGCAGGCCTCTAACCAGGGCCAAATCCGGTTACGAGCAGTACTTC.

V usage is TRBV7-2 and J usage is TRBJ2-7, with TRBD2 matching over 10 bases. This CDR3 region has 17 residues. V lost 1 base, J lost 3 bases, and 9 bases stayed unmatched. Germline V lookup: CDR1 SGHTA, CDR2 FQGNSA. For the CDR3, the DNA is TGTGCCAGCAGCTTAGACGGGACTAGCGTTAGAAACTACGAGCAGTACTTC. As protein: CASSLDGTSVRNYEQYF.

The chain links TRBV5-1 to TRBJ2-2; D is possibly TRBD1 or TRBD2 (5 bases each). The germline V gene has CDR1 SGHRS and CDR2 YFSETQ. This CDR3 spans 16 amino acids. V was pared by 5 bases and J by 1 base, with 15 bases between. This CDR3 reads CASRAAGAGNTGELFF. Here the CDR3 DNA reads TGCGCCAGCAGGGCTGCCGGGGCGGGGAACACCGGGGAGCTGTTTTTT. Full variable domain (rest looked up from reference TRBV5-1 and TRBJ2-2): KAGVTQTPRYLIKTRGQQVTLSCSPISGHRSVSWYQQTPGQGLQFLFEYFSETQRNKGNFPGRFSGRQFSNSRSEMNVSTLELGDSALYLCASRAAGAGNTGELFFGEGSRLTVL.

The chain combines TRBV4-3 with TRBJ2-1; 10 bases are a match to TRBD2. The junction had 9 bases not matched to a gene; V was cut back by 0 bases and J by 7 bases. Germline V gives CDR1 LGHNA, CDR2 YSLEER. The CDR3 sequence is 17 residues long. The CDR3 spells CASSQDLPSGRRNEQFF. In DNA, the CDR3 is TGCGCCAGCAGCCAAGATTTACCTAGCGGGAGAAGGAATGAGCAGTTCTTC.

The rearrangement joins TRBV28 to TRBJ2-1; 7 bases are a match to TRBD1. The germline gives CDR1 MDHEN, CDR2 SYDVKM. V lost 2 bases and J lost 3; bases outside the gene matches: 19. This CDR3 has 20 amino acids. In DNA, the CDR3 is TGTGCCAGCAGTTTAGTTTATGCACTGACAGGGTTGAGGGTCTACAATGAGCAGTTCTTC. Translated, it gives CASSLVYALTGLRVYNEQFF.

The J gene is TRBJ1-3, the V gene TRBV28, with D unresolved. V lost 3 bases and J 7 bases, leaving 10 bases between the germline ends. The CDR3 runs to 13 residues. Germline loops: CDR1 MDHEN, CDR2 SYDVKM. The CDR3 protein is CASSLGFENTIYF. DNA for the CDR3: TGTGCCAGCAGTTTGGGTTTTGAGAACACCATATATTTT.

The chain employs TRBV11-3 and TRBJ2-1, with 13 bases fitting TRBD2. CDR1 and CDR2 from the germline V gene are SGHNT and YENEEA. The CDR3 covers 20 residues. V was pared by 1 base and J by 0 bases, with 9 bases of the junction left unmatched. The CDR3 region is CASSLGLAGGPTSSYNEQFF. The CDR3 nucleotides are TGTGCCAGCAGCTTAGGACTAGCGGGGGGCCCGACCAGCTCCTACAATGAGCAGTTCTTC.

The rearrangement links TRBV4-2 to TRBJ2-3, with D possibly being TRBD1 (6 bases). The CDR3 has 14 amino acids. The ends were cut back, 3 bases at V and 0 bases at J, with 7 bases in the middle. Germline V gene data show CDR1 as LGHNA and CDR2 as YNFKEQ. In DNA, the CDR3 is TGTGCCAGCAGCCACACAGGGAGCACAGATACGCAGTATTTT. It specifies CASSHTGSTDTQYF.

The CDR3 protein is CASSLGGGPSYEQYF. CDR3 bases: TGTGCCAGCAGTTTAGGAGGGGGTCCATCCTACGAGCAGTACTTC. The chain joins TRBV6-6 to TRBJ2-7; D may correspond to TRBD1 or TRBD2 (6 bases each). The germline CDR1 and CDR2 sequences are MNHNY and SVGAGI (reference sequence). Trimming removed 4 bases from V and 1 base from J, with 14 bases in between. The CDR3 length is 15 residues.

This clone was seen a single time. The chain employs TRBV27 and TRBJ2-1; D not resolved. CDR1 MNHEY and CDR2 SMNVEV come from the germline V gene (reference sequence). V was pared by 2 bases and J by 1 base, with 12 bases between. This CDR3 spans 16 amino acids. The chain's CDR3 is CASSLLGKVSYNEQFF. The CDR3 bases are TGTGCCAGCAGTTTACTGGGTAAAGTTTCCTACAATGAGCAGTTCTTC.

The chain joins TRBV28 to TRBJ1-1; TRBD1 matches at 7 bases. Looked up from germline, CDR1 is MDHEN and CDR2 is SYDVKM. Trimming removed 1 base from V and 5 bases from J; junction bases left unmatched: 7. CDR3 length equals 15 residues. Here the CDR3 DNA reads TGTGCCAGCAGTTTATCGTCAGGGGGGGGAACTGAAGCTTTCTTT. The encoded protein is CASSLSSGGGTEAFF.

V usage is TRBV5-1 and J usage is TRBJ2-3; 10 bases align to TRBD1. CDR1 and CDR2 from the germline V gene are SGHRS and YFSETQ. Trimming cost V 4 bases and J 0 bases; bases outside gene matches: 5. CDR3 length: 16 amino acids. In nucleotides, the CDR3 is TGCGCCAGCAGCACACCGGGACAGGGGAGCACAGATACGCAGTATTTT. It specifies CASSTPGQGSTDTQYF.

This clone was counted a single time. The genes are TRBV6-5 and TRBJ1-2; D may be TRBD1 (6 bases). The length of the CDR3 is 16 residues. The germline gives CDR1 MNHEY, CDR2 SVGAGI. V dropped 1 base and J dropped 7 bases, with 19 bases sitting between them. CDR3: CASSYWEGDIVSGYTF. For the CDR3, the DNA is TGTGCCAGCAGTTACTGGGAGGGGGACATCGTGAGTGGCTACACCTTC.

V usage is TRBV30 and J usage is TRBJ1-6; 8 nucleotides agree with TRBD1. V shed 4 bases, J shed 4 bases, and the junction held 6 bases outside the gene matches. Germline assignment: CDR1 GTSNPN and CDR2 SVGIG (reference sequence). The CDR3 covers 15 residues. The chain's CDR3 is CAWNSGGFYNSPLHF. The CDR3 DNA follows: TGTGCCTGGAATTCAGGGGGCTTTTATAATTCACCCCTCCACTTT.

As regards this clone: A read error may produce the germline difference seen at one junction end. CDR3 sequence: CASSLDRTWGYGYTF. CDR3 DNA sequence: TGCGCCAGCAGCTTGGACAGGACATGGGGCTATGGCTACACCTTC. The rearrangement joins TRBV7-9 to TRBJ1-2; 7 positions match TRBD1. Germline V gene sequence: CDR1 SEHNR, CDR2 FQNEAQ (reference sequence). The CDR3 extends over 15 amino acids.

The CDR3 here is CASTATAGSLAGGELFF. For the CDR3, the DNA is TGTGCCAGCACTGCCACTGCCGGGTCCCTCGCAGGCGGGGAGCTGTTTTTT. V gene TRBV27 combines with J gene TRBJ2-2; no clear D gene. This CDR3 is 17 amino acids long. Deletions cut 7 bases from V and 7 bases from J, with 25 bases between. Germline-derived CDR1 and CDR2 are MNHEY and SMNVEV (reference sequence).

CDR3 protein: CASSLLRRHYEQYF. The CDR3 DNA sequence: TGTGCCAGCAGTTTATTAAGACGACACTACGAGCAGTACTTC. The chain has TRBV28 and TRBJ2-7; D is unresolved. The length of the CDR3 is 14 residues. Trimming pared 1 base from V and 3 bases from J, leaving 10 bases between. Germline loops: CDR1 MDHEN, CDR2 SYDVKM.

CDR3 coding DNA: TGTGCCAGCTCACCAACACTAGCGGGGCTGGATGAGCAGTTCTTC. Protein: CASSPTLAGLDEQFF. This sequence joins TRBV18 and TRBJ2-1; 10 bases are a match to TRBD2. The CDR3 is 15 amino acids. CDR1 is KGHSH, CDR2 LQKENI, per germline. V shed 2 bases, J shed 8 bases, and the junction held 6 bases outside the gene matches.

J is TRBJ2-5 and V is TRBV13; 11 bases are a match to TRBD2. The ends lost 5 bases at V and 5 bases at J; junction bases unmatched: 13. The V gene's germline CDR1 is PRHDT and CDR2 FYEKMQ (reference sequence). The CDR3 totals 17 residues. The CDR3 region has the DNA TGTGCCAGCAGCCCCACCACACTAGCGGGAGTGCGTGAGACCCAGTACTTC. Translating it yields CASSPTTLAGVRETQYF.

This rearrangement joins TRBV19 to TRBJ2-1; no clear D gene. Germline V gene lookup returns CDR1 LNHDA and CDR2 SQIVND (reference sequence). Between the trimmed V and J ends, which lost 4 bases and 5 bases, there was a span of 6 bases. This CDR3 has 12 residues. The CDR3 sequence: CASSNQNNEQFF. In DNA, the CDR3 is TGTGCCAGTAGTAACCAAAACAATGAGCAGTTCTTC.